Sequencing of this TCR beta chain was carried out in a study of tumor-infiltrating lymphocytes in primary liver carcinoma. Looking at the study overall: Regardless of tissue type, samples showed similar yields of roughly 3.5 to 7.5 million productive TCRbeta reads.

The CDR3 is 16 residues long. CDR1 is SQVTM and CDR2 is ANQGSEA in the germline V gene. A note on this clonotype: Its cognate antigen is unknown. Compared with germline, one end of the junction differs, possibly owing to a read error.

Whole-study results and caveats: Blood had a significantly lower top-250-clone fraction than tumors did (p = 0.039).

With roughly 0.5 ug total RNA as template and a constant-region primer, TCR beta cDNA was made. Libraries covering TCR beta were generated through three nested multiplex PCR rounds (using a slightly modified ARM-PCR). Researchers ran the first two PCR rounds for roughly 11 cycles each with TRBV1-TRBV30 forward primers and a C-beta reverse primer. TCRdb called the multiplex PCR reads again in MiXCR, with one record for every CDR3 protein. The repertoire holds 300,000 to 350,000 distinct CDR3 sequences, around 50% seen once, with over 15% in the top ten. Germline DNA was also extracted, and blood RNA was taken from unsorted whole blood. Blood samples of roughly 4 milliliters were drawn preoperatively.

The chain has TRBV29-1 and TRBJ2-7; 10 bases match TRBD1. Sequenced: peripheral blood. This receptor was identified in a woman under 40 with primary liver carcinoma and hepatitis B virus infection. The CDR3 bases are TGCAGCGTTGATGGGAGATTGGGACAGGGGTTCCACGAGCAGAACTTC. This gives the protein CSVDGRLGQGFHEQNF.